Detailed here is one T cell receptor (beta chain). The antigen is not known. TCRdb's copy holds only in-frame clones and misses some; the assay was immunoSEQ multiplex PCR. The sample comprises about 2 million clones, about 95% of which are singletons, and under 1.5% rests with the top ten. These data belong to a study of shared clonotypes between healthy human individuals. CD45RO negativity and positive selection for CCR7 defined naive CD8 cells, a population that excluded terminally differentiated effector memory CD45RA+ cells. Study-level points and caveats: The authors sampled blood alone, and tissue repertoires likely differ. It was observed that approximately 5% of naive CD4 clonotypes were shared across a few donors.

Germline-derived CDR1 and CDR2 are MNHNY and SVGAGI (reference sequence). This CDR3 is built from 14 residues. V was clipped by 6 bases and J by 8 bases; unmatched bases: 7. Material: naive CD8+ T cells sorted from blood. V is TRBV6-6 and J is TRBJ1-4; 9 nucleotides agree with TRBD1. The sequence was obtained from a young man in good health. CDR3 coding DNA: TGTGCCAGCAGACACAGGACAGGGGACGAAAAACTGTTTTTT. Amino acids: CASRHRTGDEKLFF.